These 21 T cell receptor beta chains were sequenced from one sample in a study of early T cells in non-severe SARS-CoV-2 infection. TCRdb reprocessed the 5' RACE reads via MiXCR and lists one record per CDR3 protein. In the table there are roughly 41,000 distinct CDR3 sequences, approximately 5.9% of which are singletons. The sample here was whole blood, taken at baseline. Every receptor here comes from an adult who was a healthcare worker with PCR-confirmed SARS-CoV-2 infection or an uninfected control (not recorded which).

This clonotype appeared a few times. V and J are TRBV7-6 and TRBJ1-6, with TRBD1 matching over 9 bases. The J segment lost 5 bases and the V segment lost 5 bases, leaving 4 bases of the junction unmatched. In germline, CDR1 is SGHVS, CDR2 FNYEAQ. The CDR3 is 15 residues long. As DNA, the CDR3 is TGTGCCAGCAGCCGGGGACAGGGCGATAATTCACCCCTCCACTTT. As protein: CASSRGQGDNSPLHF.

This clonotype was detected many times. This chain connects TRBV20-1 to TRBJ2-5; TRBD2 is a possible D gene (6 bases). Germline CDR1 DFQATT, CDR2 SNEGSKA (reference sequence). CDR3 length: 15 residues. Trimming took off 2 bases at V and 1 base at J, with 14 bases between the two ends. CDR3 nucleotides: TGCAGTGCTAGATCCTTTAGCGGCTCCCAAGAGACCCAGTACTTC. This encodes CSARSFSGSQETQYF.

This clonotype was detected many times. The CDR3 is CASSRGTANNQPQHF. The DNA for the CDR3 is TGTGCCAGCAGCAGAGGGACAGCAAATAATCAGCCCCAGCATTTT. V and J are TRBV11-2 and TRBJ1-5; 7 nucleotides agree with TRBD1. V lost 5 bases, J lost 4 bases, and 8 bases stayed unmatched. Looked up from germline, CDR1 is SGHAT and CDR2 is FQNNGV. This CDR3 spans 15 amino acids.

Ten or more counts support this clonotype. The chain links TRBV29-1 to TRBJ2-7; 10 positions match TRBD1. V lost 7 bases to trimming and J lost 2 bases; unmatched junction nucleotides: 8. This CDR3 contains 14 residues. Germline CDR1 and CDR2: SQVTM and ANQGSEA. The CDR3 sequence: CSAMGQGMTYEQYF. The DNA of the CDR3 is TGCAGCGCTATGGGACAGGGGATGACCTACGAGCAGTACTTC.

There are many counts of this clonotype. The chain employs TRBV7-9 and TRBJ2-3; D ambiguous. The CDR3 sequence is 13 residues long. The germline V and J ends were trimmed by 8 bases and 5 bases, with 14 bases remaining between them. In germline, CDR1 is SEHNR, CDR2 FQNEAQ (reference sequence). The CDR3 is CASARGAQDTQYF. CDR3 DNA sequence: TGTGCCAGCGCGAGAGGAGCGCAAGATACGCAGTATTTT. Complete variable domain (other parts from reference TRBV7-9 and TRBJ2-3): DTGVSQNPRHKITKRGQNVTFRCDPISEHNRLYWYRQTLGQGPEFLTYFQNEAQLEKSRLLSDRFSAERPKGSFSTLEIQRTEQGDSAMYLCASARGAQDTQYFGPGTRLTVL.

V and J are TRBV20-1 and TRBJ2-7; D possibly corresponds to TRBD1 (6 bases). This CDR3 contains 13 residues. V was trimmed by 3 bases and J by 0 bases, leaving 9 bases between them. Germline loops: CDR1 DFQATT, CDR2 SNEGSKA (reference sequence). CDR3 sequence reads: CSASGTSSYEQYF. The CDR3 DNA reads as TGCAGTGCTAGCGGGACAAGCTCCTACGAGCAGTACTTC.

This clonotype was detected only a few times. CDR3 amino acids: CASSIFGGAIDEQYF. The CDR3 DNA reads as TGTGCCAGTAGTATATTTGGGGGCGCGATCGACGAGCAGTACTTC. V gene TRBV19 combines with J gene TRBJ2-7; D may be TRBD1 (6 bases). Germline CDR1 is LNHDA and CDR2 is SQIVND (reference sequence). Trimming removed 2 bases at V and 5 bases at J, with 16 bases between. This CDR3 contains 15 residues.

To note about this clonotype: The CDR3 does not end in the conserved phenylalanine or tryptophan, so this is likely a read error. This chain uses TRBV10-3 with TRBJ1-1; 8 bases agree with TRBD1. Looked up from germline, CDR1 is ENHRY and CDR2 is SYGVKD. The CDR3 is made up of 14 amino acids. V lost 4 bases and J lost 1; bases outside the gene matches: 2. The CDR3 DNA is TGTGCCATCAGTGCAGGACAGGGGAACACTGAAGCTTTCCTT. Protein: CAISAGQGNTEAFL.

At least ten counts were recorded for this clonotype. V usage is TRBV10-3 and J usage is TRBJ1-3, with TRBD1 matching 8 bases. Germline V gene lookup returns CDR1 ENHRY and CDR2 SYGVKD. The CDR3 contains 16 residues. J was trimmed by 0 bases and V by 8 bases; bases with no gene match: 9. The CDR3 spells CAIGGTGERSGNTIYF. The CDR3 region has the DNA TGTGCCATCGGTGGGACAGGCGAACGCTCTGGAAACACCATATATTTT.

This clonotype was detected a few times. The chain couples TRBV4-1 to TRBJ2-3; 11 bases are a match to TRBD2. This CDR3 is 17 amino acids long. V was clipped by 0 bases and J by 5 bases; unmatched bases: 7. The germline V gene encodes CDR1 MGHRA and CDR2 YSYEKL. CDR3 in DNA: TGCGCCAGCAGCCAAGAACCTAGCGGGAGGTTTGAAGATACGCAGTATTTT. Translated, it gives CASSQEPSGRFEDTQYF.

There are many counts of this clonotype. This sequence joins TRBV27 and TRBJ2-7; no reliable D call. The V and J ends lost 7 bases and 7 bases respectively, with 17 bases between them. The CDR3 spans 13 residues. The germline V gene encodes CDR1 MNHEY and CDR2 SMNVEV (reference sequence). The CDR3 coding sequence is TGTGCCAGCACTCCGGGTCCCCTACGGGAGCAGTACTTC. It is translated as CASTPGPLREQYF.

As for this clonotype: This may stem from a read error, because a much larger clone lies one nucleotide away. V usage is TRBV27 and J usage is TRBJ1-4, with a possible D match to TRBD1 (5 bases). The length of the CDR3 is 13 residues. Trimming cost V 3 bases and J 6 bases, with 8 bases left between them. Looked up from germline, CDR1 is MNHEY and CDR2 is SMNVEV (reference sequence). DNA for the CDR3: TGTGCCAGCAGTTTTCAGGGCGATGAAAAACTGTTTTTT. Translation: CASSFQGDEKLFF.

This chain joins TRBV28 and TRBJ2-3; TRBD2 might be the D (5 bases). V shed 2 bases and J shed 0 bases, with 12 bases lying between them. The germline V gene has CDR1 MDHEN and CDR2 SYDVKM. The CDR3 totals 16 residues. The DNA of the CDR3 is TGTGCCAGCAGTTTAATCCAGCGGACCAGCACAGATACGCAGTATTTT. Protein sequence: CASSLIQRTSTDTQYF.

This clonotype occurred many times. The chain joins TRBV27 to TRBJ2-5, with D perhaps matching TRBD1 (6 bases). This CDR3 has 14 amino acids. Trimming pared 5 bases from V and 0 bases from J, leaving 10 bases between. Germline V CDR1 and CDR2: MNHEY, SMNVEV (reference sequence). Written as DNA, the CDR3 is TGTGCCAGCAGTAAACGGACAGACCAAGAGACCCAGTACTTC. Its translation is CASSKRTDQETQYF.

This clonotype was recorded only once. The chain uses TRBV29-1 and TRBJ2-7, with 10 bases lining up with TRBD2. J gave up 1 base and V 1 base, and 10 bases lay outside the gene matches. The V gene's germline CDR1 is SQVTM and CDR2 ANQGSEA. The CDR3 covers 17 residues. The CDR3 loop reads CSVEVSSGSLRSYEQYF. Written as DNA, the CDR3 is TGCAGCGTTGAAGTGTCTAGCGGGAGTCTGAGGTCCTACGAGCAGTACTTC.

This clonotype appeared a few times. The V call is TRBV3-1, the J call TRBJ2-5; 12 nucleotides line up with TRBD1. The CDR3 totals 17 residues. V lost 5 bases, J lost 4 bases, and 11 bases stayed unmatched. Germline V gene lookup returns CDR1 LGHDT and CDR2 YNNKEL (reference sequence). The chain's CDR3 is CASSVGTGGSMGETQYF. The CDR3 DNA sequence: TGTGCCAGCAGCGTCGGGACAGGGGGCTCAATGGGAGAGACCCAGTACTTC.

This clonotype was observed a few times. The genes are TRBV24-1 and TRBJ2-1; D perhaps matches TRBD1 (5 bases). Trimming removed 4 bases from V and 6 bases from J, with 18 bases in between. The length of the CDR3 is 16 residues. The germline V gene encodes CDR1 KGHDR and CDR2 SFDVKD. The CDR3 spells CATSELGDRISNEQFF. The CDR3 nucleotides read TGTGCCACCAGTGAGTTAGGAGACAGAATATCCAATGAGCAGTTCTTC.

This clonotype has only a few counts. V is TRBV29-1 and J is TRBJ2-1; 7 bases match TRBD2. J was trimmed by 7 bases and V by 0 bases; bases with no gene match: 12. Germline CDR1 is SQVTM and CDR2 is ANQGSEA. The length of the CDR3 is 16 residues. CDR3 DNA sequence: TGCAGCGTTGAAGAAGTGATGGGGCTAGCGGTAAATGAGCAGTTCTTC. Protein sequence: CSVEEVMGLAVNEQFF.

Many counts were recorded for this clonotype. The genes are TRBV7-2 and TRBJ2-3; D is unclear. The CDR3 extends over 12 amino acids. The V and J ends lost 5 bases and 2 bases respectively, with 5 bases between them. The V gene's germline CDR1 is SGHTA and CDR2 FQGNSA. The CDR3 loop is CASSPYTDTQYF. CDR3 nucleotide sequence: TGTGCCAGCAGCCCTTACACAGATACGCAGTATTTT.

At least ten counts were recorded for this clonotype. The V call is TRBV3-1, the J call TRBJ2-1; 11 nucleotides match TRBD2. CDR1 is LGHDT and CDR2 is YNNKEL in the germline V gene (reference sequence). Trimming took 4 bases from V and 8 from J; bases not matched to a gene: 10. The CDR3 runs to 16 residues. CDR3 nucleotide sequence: TGTGCCAGCAGCCGGCAACAGACTAGCGGGAATTATGAGCAGTTCTTC. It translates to CASSRQQTSGNYEQFF.

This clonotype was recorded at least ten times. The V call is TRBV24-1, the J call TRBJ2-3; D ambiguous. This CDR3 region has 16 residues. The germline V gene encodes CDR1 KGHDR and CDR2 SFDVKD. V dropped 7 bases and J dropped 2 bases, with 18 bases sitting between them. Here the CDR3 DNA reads TGTGCCACCAGCCCCTCCCTGGGCAGCTACACAGATACGCAGTATTTT. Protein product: CATSPSLGSYTDTQYF.